This entry lists 28 T cell receptor beta chains sequenced from one sample in a study of blood T cells in healthy people across ages. Through a sample-barcoded 5' primer and a J-beta primer mix, a second PCR was run for about 6 to 11 cycles. From the 5' RACE reads, TCRdb called clonotypes with MiXCR, one entry per CDR3 protein. The sample includes about 730,000 distinct CDR3 sequences, roughly 43% of them seen just once. Specimen: blood. The receptors originated from a woman aged 55 to 70 in good health.

This clonotype was seen repeatedly, ten times or more. This chain uses TRBV6-5 with TRBJ2-3; 8 positions match TRBD2. Germline CDR1 reads MNHEY; CDR2 reads SVGAGI. V was pared by 4 bases and J by 3 bases, with 6 bases of the junction left unmatched. This CDR3 is built from 15 residues. CDR3 DNA: TGTGCCAGCAGTTTGTTAGCGGGAACTACAGATACGCAGTATTTT. Protein: CASSLLAGTTDTQYF.

V gene TRBV5-1 combines with J gene TRBJ2-3; maybe TRBD1 (5 bases). This CDR3 is built from 14 residues. V lost 4 bases to trimming and J lost 6 bases, with 15 bases between them. CDR1 SGHRS and CDR2 YFSETQ come from the germline V gene. This CDR3 is CASSVVGDRDTQYF. The DNA of the CDR3 is TGCGCCAGCAGCGTGGTAGGGGATAGGGATACGCAGTATTTT.

This clonotype is a singleton in its sample. The V and J genes are TRBV7-2 and TRBJ2-2, with 7 bases that match TRBD2. The CDR3 covers 16 residues. Germline V lookup: CDR1 SGHTA, CDR2 FQGNSA. J lost 4 bases, V lost 2 bases, and 7 bases had no gene match. The CDR3 DNA follows: TGTGCCAGCAGCTTAATTGCGGGAGCTGGCACCGGGGAGCTGTTTTTT. This gives the protein CASSLIAGAGTGELFF.

The rearrangement uses TRBV29-1 and TRBJ2-7; 9 nucleotides line up with TRBD2. Germline trimming cut 8 bases from V and 7 bases from J; bases unmatched to any gene: 21. Looked up from germline, CDR1 is SQVTM and CDR2 is ANQGSEA. This CDR3 is built from 16 residues. CDR3 in amino acids: CSIQGVAGDRYNEQYF. CDR3 nucleotides: TGCAGCATCCAAGGGGTAGCGGGGGATCGGTACAATGAGCAGTACTTC.

The chain joins TRBV20-1 to TRBJ1-4, with 8 bases that match TRBD1. This CDR3 spans 12 amino acids. From germline, CDR1 is DFQATT and CDR2 SNEGSKA (reference sequence). With 4 bases clipped from V and 8 bases from J, the junction kept 3 bases outside the gene matches. The CDR3 nucleotides read TGCAGTGCTAACAGGGGGAGCGAAAAACTGTTTTTT. Translated, it gives CSANRGSEKLFF.

The sample holds a few counts of this clonotype. The chain recombines TRBV27 with TRBJ2-3; 12 bases map to TRBD2. With V trimmed by 6 bases and J by 4 bases, 5 bases remained unmatched. Germline V gene lookup returns CDR1 MNHEY and CDR2 SMNVEV (reference sequence). This CDR3 has 15 amino acids. CDR3 in amino acids: CASRKLAGGPDTQYF. The CDR3 DNA follows: TGTGCCAGCAGGAAACTAGCGGGGGGCCCAGATACGCAGTATTTT.

This clonotype was recorded a few times. V gene TRBV6-2 or TRBV6-3 combines with J gene TRBJ2-3, with a weak D call TRBD1 (6 bases). Germline assignment: CDR1 MNHEY and CDR2 SVGEGT. The CDR3 consists of 16 residues. V lost 7 bases and J lost 0, with 17 bases in between. The CDR3 is CASNLDGDTSTDTQYF. Here the CDR3 DNA reads TGTGCCAGCAACTTGGATGGGGACACTAGCACAGATACGCAGTATTTT.

This chain links TRBV3-1 with TRBJ2-7; 12 bases are a match to TRBD2. CDR3 length: 15 residues. Germline V gene lookup returns CDR1 LGHDT and CDR2 YNNKEL (reference sequence). V was clipped by 4 bases and J by 7 bases; unmatched bases: 8. This CDR3 reads CASSPSGGDIYEQYF. DNA of the CDR3: TGTGCCAGCAGCCCTAGCGGGGGGGATATCTATGAGCAGTACTTC.

The rearrangement uses TRBV3-1 and TRBJ2-2; D unclear. Trimming left V 7 bases short and J 4 bases short, with 13 bases between. The CDR3 covers 14 residues. Germline-derived CDR1 and CDR2 are LGHDT and YNNKEL (reference sequence). For the CDR3, the DNA is TGTGCCAGCAAATCCCCTCCCGTCACCGGGGAGCTGTTTTTT. Its translation is CASKSPPVTGELFF.

This chain's CDR3 is CASTSGQPLDTQYF. Here the CDR3 DNA reads TGTGCCAGCACCTCTGGACAGCCACTAGATACGCAGTATTTT. The chain employs TRBV7-2 and TRBJ2-3, with a weak D call TRBD1 (6 bases). Trimming removed 7 bases at V and 5 bases at J, with 16 bases between. The germline V gene has CDR1 SGHTA and CDR2 FQGNSA. The CDR3 contains 14 residues.

This chain joins TRBV10-2 and TRBJ2-1, with D unclear. The DNA matches TRBJ2-7 better at its end, which makes the J call doubtful. CDR3 length: 14 residues. Germline values: CDR1 WSHSY, CDR2 SAAADI. The CDR3: CASSEWRDVDEQYF. The CDR3 DNA follows: TGCGCCAGCAGTGAATGGAGAGACGTCGATGAGCAGTACTTC.

This rearrangement joins TRBV9 to TRBJ2-1; 8 nucleotides match TRBD1. Germline CDR1 reads SGDLS; CDR2 reads YYNGEE. After removal of 0 bases from V and 4 bases from J, the junction contained 18 bases not matched to a gene. The CDR3 loop spans 20 amino acids. As DNA, the CDR3 is TGTGCCAGCAGCGTAGCCGCCTTTTCTCAAGACAGGGGCATGTACAATGAGCAGTTCTTC. This translates into CASSVAAFSQDRGMYNEQFF.

The V gene is TRBV7-2, the J gene TRBJ1-2; no clear D. CDR1 is SGHTA, CDR2 FQGNSA, per germline. CDR3 length: 14 amino acids. V was trimmed by 1 base and J by 3 bases, leaving 9 bases between them. CDR3 nucleotide sequence: TGTGCCAGCAGCTTAGGTCGTCAGTACTATGGCTACACCTTC. This translates into CASSLGRQYYGYTF.

The V gene is TRBV27, the J gene TRBJ2-3; 7 positions match TRBD2. Germline-derived CDR1 and CDR2 are MNHEY and SMNVEV (reference sequence). V was clipped by 7 bases and J by 6 bases; unmatched bases: 13. The CDR3 extends over 15 amino acids. CDR3 coding DNA: TGTGCCAGCATGAACCGGATGGGGGAGGGGGATACGCAGTATTTT. It yields the protein CASMNRMGEGDTQYF.

This clonotype was counted a few times. This rearrangement joins TRBV3-1 to TRBJ2-5, with 13 bases that match TRBD2. V dropped 1 base and J dropped 2; count of bases not matched to a gene: 1. This CDR3 spans 16 amino acids. Germline V gene data show CDR1 as LGHDT and CDR2 as YNNKEL (reference sequence). DNA for the CDR3: TGTGCCAGCAGCCAAGGGGGACTAGCGGGACAAGAGACCCAGTACTTC. Its translation is CASSQGGLAGQETQYF.

V gene TRBV7-9 combines with J gene TRBJ1-5; D is unresolved. Germline values: CDR1 SEHNR, CDR2 FQNEAQ (reference sequence). CDR3 length equals 17 residues. The V end lost 1 base, the J end lost 2 bases, and 15 bases lay between the germline ends. This CDR3 reads CASSLEPSYGRNQPQHF. The CDR3 DNA follows: TGTGCCAGCAGCTTAGAGCCATCGTACGGGCGCAATCAGCCCCAGCATTTT. Based on the CDR3 plus reference TRBV7-9 and TRBJ1-5, the full variable domain is DTGVSQNPRHKITKRGQNVTFRCDPISEHNRLYWYRQTLGQGPEFLTYFQNEAQLEKSRLLSDRFSAERPKGSFSTLEIQRTEQGDSAMYLCASSLEPSYGRNQPQHFGDGTRLSIL.

This clonotype was observed a few times. The chain is built from TRBV3-1 and TRBJ2-1, with a possible D match to TRBD2 (6 bases). Trimming removed 4 bases from V and 0 bases from J, with 13 bases in between. CDR1 is LGHDT and CDR2 is YNNKEL in the germline V gene (reference sequence). This CDR3 spans 16 amino acids. The CDR3 loop is CASSPLGGDSYNEQFF. The CDR3 DNA is TGTGCCAGCAGCCCCCTCGGGGGAGACTCCTACAATGAGCAGTTCTTC.

V usage is TRBV5-1 and J usage is TRBJ2-7; tentative D call: TRBD1 (6 bases). The germline V and J ends were trimmed by 3 bases and 7 bases, with 14 bases remaining between them. Germline lookup yields CDR1 SGHRS and CDR2 YFSETQ. The CDR3 consists of 13 residues. The CDR3 nucleotides read TGCGCCAGCAGCTCACAGGGATTTGATGAGCAGTACTTC. Its translation is CASSSQGFDEQYF.

This chain links TRBV9 with TRBJ2-1; perhaps TRBD2 as D (6 bases). Trimming cost V 4 bases and J 15 bases, with 17 bases left between them. The germline CDR1 and CDR2 sequences are SGDLS and YYNGEE. This CDR3 is 12 amino acids long. CDR3 sequence reads: CASSLGMTSPFF. CDR3 in DNA: TGTGCCAGCAGCCTCGGGATGACTAGTCCGTTCTTC.

In DNA, the CDR3 is TGCGCCAGCAGCCACCCAAACGGCAGGGCTCTAGCCAAAAACATTCAGTACTTC. Amino acid sequence: CASSHPNGRALAKNIQYF. The chain couples TRBV4-1 to TRBJ2-4, with D possibly TRBD1 on 5 matching bases. This CDR3 is built from 18 residues. Germline-derived CDR1 and CDR2 are MGHRA and YSYEKL. V shed 3 bases and J shed 0 bases, with 18 bases lying between them.

V gene TRBV27 combines with J gene TRBJ2-1; 10 nucleotides line up with TRBD2. The germline gives CDR1 MNHEY, CDR2 SMNVEV (reference sequence). The CDR3 consists of 14 residues. J gave up 4 bases and V 8 bases, and 5 bases lay outside the gene matches. The CDR3 sequence is CASRGTSEYNEQFF. The CDR3 nucleotides are TGTGCCAGCCGAGGGACTAGCGAGTACAATGAGCAGTTCTTC.

This clonotype was picked up a small number of times. The chain joins TRBV25-1 to TRBJ2-7; the D call may be TRBD1 or TRBD2 (5 bases each). The V end lost 4 bases, the J end lost 0 bases, and 13 bases lay between the germline ends. Germline V gene sequence: CDR1 MGHDK, CDR2 SYGVNS. The CDR3 runs 15 residues. The CDR3 sequence is CASSALGPSSYEQYF. CDR3 DNA: TGTGCCAGCAGTGCCCTGGGACCGAGCTCCTACGAGCAGTACTTC.

The sample holds many counts of this clonotype. In nucleotides, the CDR3 is TGTGCCAGCAGCTTACGTGGTAGCGGGGGGGCGATGGAGACCCAGTACTTC. It codes for CASSLRGSGGAMETQYF. The chain uses TRBV7-2 and TRBJ2-5, with 11 nucleotides matching TRBD2. This CDR3 is 17 amino acids long. CDR1 is SGHTA, CDR2 FQGNSA, per germline. V was pared by 2 bases and J by 5 bases, with 10 bases of the junction left unmatched.

This clonotype was observed once. This chain uses TRBV10-3 with TRBJ2-3; 7 bases are shared with TRBD1. Trimming cost V 5 bases and J 2 bases; bases outside gene matches: 7. Germline CDR1 ENHRY, CDR2 SYGVKD. The CDR3 covers 15 residues. The CDR3, as DNA: TGTGCCATCAGTCCCGGGACAGACATCACAGATACGCAGTATTTT. Translation gives CAISPGTDITDTQYF.

This clonotype occurred a few times. The genes are TRBV25-1 and TRBJ1-1, with D unclear. This CDR3 spans 12 amino acids. Germline V gene lookup returns CDR1 MGHDK and CDR2 SYGVNS. Between the trimmed V and J ends, which lost 6 bases and 5 bases, there was a span of 10 bases. This CDR3 is CASRGSRTEAFF. The CDR3 coding sequence is TGTGCCAGCAGGGGAAGTAGGACTGAAGCTTTCTTT.

This clonotype was counted a few times. The genes are TRBV3-1 and TRBJ2-5, with 7 bases aligning to TRBD2. The V segment lost 0 bases and the J segment 2 bases; nucleotides outside the gene matches: 6. Germline V gives CDR1 LGHDT, CDR2 YNNKEL (reference sequence). There are 16 residues in the CDR3. The CDR3 loop reads CASSQDSASGQETQYF. In DNA form, the CDR3 reads TGTGCCAGCAGCCAAGATTCTGCTAGCGGTCAAGAGACCCAGTACTTC.

This clonotype was observed a few times. The J gene is TRBJ2-1, the V gene TRBV10-3; 7 nucleotides align to TRBD2. The trim removed 2 bases at V and 7 bases at J, leaving 8 bases unmatched. Germline V gene lookup returns CDR1 ENHRY and CDR2 SYGVKD. The CDR3 totals 15 residues. The CDR3 nucleotides are TGTGCCATCAGTGAGAATGCGGGAGTAGGGAATGAGCAGTTCTTC. It codes for CAISENAGVGNEQFF.

As for this clonotype: Just one base apart from a much larger clone, this may be a read error. The chain carries TRBV7-2 and TRBJ2-3; D gene unclear. Per germline, CDR1 SGHTA and CDR2 FQGNSA. The CDR3 has 17 residues. The V end was cut by 4 bases, the J end by 1 base, with 18 bases between. The CDR3 DNA sequence: TGTGCCAGCAGCTCATCCCCCCTAGGGTCCGGCACAGATACGCAGTATTTT. Translated: CASSSSPLGSGTDTQYF.